This TCR beta chain was captured in a study of shared clonotypes between healthy human individuals. The CDR3 spans 16 residues. The germline CDR1 and CDR2 sequences are SGHNT and YENEEA. V was pared by 0 bases and J by 1 base, with 11 bases between. A deep-level run was used for the assay. TCRdb keeps only in-frame clones here, not all; method: immunoSEQ multiplex PCR. The sample holds some 1,100,000 clones; approximately 80% are singletons and the top ten take 0.4% to 0.55%. The material sequenced was memory CD4+ T cells from PBMCs. The subset denotes: CD45RA-negative fraction. The chain is built from TRBV11-3 and TRBJ2-3; D might be TRBD2 (5 bases). This receptor was obtained from a man aged 18 to 29 in good health. Some clones in this sample may be carry-over from other donors' samples. The CDR3 nucleotides are TGTGCCAGCAGCTTAGATGGCACCGGGGGCACAGATACGCAGTATTTT. Translation gives CASSLDGTGGTDTQYF.